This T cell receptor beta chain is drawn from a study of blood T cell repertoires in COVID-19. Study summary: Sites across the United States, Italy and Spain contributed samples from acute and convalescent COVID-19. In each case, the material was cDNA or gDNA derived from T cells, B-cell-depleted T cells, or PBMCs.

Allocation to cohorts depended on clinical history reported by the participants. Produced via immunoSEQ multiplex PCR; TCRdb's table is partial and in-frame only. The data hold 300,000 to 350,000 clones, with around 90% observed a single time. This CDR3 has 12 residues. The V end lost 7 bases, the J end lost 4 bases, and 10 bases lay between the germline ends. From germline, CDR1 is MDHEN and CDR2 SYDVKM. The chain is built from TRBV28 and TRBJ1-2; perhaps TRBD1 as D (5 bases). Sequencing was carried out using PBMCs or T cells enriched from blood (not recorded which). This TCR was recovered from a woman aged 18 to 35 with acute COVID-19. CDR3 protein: CASNAGFYGYTF. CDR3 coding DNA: TGTGCCAGCAACGCAGGGTTCTATGGCTACACCTTC.